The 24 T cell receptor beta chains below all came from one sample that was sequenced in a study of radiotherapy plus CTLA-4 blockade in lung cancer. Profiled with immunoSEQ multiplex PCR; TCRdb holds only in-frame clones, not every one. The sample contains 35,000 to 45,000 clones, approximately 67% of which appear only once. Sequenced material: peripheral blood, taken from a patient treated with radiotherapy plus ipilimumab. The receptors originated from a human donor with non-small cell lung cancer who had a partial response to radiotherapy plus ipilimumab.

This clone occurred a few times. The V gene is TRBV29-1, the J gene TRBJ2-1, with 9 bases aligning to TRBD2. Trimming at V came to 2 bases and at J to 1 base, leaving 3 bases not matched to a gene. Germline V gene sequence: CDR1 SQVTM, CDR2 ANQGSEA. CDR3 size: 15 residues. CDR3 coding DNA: TGCAGCGTTGAAAGCCTAGCGGGGTCCTACAATGAGCAGTTCTTC. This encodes CSVESLAGSYNEQFF.

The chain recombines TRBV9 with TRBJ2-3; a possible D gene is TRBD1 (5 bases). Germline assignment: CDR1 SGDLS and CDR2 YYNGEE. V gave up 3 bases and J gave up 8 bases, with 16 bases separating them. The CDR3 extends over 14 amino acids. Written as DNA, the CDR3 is TGTGCCAGCAGCGAGGGTCAGGGCCATGGTACGCAGTATTTT. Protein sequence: CASSEGQGHGTQYF.

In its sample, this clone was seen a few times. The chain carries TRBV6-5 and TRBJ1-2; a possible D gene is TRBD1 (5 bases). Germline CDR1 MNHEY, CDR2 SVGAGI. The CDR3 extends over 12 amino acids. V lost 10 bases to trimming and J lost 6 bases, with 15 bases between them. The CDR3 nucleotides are TGTGCCACCCGGACAACGGGCGATGGCTACACCTTC. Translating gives CATRTTGDGYTF.

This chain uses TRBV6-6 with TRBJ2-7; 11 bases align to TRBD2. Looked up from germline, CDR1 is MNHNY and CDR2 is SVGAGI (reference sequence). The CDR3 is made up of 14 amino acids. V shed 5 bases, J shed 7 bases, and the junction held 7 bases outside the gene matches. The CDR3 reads CASSDSGRAREQYF. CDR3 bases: TGTGCCAGCAGTGATAGCGGGAGGGCTCGAGAGCAGTACTTC.

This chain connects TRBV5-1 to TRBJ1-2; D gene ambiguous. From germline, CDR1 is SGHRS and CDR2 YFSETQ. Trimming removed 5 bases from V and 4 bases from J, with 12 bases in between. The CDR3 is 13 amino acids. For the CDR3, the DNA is TGCGCCAGCAGACCCGAGAATGCCTATGGCTACACCTTC. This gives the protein CASRPENAYGYTF.

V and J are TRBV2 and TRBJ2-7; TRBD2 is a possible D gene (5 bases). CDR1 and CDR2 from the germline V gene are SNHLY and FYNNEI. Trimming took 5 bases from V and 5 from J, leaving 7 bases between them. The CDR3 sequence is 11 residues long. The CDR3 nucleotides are TGTGCCAGCAGTCTAGCTCACGAGCAGTACTTC. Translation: CASSLAHEQYF.

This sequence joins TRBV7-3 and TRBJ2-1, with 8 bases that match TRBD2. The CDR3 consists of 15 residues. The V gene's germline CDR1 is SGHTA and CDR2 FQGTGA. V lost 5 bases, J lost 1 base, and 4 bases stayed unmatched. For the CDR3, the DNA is TGTGCCAGCAGCGCCGGGACTAGTTCCTACAATGAGCAGTTCTTC. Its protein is CASSAGTSSYNEQFF.

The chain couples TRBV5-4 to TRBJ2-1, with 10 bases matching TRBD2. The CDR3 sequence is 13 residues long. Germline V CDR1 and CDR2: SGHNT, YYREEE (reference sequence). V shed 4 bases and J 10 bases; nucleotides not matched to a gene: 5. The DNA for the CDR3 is TGTGCCAGCAGCGGGACTAGCGTAGGAGAGCAGTTCTTC. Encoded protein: CASSGTSVGEQFF.

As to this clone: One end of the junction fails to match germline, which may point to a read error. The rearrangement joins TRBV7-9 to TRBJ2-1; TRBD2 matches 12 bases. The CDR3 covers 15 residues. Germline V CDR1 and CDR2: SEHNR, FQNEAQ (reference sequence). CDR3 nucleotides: TGTGCCAGCAGCGTAGCGACTAGCGGGGGAGGAAAACAGTTCTTC. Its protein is CASSVATSGGGKQFF. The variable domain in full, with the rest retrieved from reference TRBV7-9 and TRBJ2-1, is DTGVSQNPRHKITKRGQNVTFRCDPISEHNRLYWYRQTLGQGPEFLTYFQNEAQLEKSRLLSDRFSAERPKGSFSTLEIQRTEQGDSAMYLCASSVATSGGGKQFFGPGTRLTVL.

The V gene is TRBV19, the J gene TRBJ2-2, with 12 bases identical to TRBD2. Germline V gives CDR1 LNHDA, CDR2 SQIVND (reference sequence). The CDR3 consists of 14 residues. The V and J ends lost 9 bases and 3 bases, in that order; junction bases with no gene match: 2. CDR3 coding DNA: TGTGCCAGCTCTAGCGGGAGGGACACCGGGGAGCTGTTTTTT. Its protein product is CASSSGRDTGELFF.

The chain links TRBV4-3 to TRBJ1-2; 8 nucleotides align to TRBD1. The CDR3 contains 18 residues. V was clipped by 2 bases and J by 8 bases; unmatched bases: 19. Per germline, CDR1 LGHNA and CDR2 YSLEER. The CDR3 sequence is CASSQMTGAVPPITGYTF. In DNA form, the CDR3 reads TGCGCCAGCAGCCAAATGACAGGGGCTGTTCCTCCTATTACGGGCTACACCTTC.

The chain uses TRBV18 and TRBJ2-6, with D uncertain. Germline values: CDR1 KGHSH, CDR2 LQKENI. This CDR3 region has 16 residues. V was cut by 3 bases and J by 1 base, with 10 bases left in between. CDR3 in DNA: TGTGCCAGCTCACCGCGATCGGGTTCTGGGGCCAACGTCCTGACTTTC. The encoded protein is CASSPRSGSGANVLTF. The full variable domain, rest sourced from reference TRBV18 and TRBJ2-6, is NAGVMQNPRHLVRRRGQEARLRCSPMKGHSHVYWYRQLPEEGLKFMVYLQKENIIDESGMPKERFSAEFPKEGPSILRIQQVVRGDSAAYFCASSPRSGSGANVLTFGAGSRLTVL.

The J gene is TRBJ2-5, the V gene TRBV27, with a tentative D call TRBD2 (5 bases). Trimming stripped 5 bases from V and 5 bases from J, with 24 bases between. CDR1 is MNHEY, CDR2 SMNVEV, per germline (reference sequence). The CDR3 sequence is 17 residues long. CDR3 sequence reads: CASSHTPVAGVWETQYF. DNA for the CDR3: TGTGCCAGCAGTCACACTCCGGTGGCCGGGGTATGGGAGACCCAGTACTTC.

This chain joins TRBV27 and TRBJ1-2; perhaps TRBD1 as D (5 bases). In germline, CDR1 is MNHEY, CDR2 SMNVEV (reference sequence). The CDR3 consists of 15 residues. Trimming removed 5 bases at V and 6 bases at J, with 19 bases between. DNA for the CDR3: TGTGCCAGCAGTCCACACCTTCGAGGGGAGGATGGCTACACCTTC. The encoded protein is CASSPHLRGEDGYTF.

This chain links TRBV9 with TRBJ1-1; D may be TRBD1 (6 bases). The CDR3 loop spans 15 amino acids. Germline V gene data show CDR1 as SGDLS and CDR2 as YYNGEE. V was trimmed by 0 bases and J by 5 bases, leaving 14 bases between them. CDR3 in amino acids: CASSVVGGPRTEAFF. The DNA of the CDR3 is TGTGCCAGCAGCGTAGTGGGGGGGCCAAGGACTGAAGCTTTCTTT.

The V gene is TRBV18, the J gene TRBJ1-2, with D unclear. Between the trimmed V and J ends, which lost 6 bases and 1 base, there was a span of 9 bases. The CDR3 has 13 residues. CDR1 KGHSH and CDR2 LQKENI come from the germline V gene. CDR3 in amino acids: CASSEGYNYGYTF. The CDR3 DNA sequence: TGTGCCAGCTCCGAGGGCTATAACTATGGCTACACCTTC.

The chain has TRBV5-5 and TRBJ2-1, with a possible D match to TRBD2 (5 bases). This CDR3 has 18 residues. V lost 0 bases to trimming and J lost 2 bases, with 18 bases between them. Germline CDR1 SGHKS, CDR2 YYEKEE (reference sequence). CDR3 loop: CASSLEPTAGLPYNEQFF. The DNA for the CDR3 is TGTGCCAGCAGCTTGGAGCCAACGGCGGGCCTCCCCTACAATGAGCAGTTCTTC.

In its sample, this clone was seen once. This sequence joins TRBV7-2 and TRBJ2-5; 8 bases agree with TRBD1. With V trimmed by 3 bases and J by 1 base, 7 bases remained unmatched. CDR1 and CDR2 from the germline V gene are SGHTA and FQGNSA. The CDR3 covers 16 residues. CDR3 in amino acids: CASSFQGGQGQETQYF. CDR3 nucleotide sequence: TGTGCCAGCAGCTTTCAGGGCGGACAGGGCCAAGAGACCCAGTACTTC.

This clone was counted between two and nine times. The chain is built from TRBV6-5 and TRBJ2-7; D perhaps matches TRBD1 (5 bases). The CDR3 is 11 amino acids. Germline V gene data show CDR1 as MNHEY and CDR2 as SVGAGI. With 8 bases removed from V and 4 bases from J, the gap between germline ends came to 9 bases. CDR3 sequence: CASSKGYEQYF. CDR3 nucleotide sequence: TGTGCCAGCTCAAAGGGGTACGAGCAGTACTTC.

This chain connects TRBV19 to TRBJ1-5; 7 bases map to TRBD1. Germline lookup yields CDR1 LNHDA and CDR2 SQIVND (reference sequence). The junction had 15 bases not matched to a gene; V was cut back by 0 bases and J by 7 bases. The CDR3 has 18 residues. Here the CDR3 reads CASSIDQEGGKVSQPQHF. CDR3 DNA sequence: TGTGCCAGTAGTATAGATCAGGAAGGGGGCAAGGTTTCCCAGCCCCAGCATTTT.

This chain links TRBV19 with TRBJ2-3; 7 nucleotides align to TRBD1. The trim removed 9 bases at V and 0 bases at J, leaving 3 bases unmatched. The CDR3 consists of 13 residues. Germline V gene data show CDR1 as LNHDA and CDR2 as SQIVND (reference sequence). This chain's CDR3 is CASRDSSTDTQYF. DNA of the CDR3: TGTGCCAGCCGGGACAGCAGCACAGATACGCAGTATTTT.

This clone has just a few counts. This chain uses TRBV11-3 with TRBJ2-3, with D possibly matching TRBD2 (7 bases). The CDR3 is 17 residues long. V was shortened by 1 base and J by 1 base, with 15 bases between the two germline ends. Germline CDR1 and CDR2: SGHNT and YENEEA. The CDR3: CASSLGEGGHGTDTQYF. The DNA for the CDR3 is TGTGCCAGCAGCTTAGGGGAGGGGGGCCATGGCACAGATACGCAGTATTTT.

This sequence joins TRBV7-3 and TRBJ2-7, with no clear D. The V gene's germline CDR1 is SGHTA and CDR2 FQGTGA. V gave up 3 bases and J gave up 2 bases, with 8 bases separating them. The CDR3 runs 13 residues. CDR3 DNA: TGTGCCAGCAGCTTGGGCAGTACCTACGAGCAGTACTTC. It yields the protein CASSLGSTYEQYF.

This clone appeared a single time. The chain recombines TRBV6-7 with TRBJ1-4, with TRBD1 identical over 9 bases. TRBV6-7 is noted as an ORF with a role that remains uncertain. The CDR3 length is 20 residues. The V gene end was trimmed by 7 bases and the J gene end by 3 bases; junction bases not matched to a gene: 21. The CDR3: CASKGVGRGQGKWANEKLFF. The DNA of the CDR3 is TGTGCCAGCAAGGGGGTAGGCAGGGGACAGGGAAAATGGGCTAATGAAAAACTGTTTTTT.